This entry lists 21 T cell receptor beta chains sequenced from one sample in a study of post-analysis software for immune sequencing data. Whole-study findings and limits: TRBV5-6, TRBV5-1 and TRBV20-1 belonged to a set of about five TRBV segments that were more frequent in patients than controls.

The TCR beta cDNA libraries contained unique molecular identifiers. TCRdb passed the PCR reads through MiXCR, listing each CDR3 protein once. This table holds about 540,000 distinct CDR3 sequences, 34% found once. Their cognate antigens are unknown. Material: blood. The receptors here all came from a girl aged 2 to 17 with multiple sclerosis.

The rearrangement uses TRBV10-3 and TRBJ2-6, with D perhaps matching TRBD1 or TRBD2 (6 bases each). The CDR3 sequence is 15 residues long. The V end was cut by 6 bases, the J end by 2 bases, with 11 bases between. The germline V gene encodes CDR1 ENHRY and CDR2 SYGVKD. The CDR3 sequence is CAIRERGAGANVLTF. The CDR3 nucleotides read TGTGCCATCAGGGAGAGGGGGGCTGGGGCCAACGTCCTGACTTTC.

The chain employs TRBV5-1 and TRBJ1-1; maybe TRBD1 (5 bases). From germline, CDR1 is SGHRS and CDR2 YFSETQ. The V end lost 3 bases, the J end lost 3 bases, and 18 bases lay between the germline ends. The CDR3 is 16 amino acids. The CDR3 region is CASSYYPTVGDTEAFF. DNA for the CDR3: TGCGCCAGCAGCTACTACCCGACAGTGGGGGACACTGAAGCTTTCTTT.

V and J are TRBV7-9 and TRBJ2-3; 13 nucleotides align to TRBD2. Germline trimming cut 5 bases from V and 4 bases from J; bases unmatched to any gene: 9. This CDR3 contains 17 residues. Germline values: CDR1 SEHNR, CDR2 FQNEAQ (reference sequence). CDR3 region: CASSLTSGGADSDTQYF. The CDR3 nucleotides are TGTGCCAGCAGCCTAACTAGCGGGGGGGCCGATTCAGATACGCAGTATTTT.

Turning to this clonotype: A much larger clone differs by one base, so this may be a read error. V is TRBV5-5 and J is TRBJ2-7; 7 bases line up with TRBD1. Gene TRBJ2-5 matches the end of the DNA better, so the J call may be wrong. Germline CDR1 SGHKS, CDR2 YYEKEE (reference sequence). This CDR3 is built from 14 residues. In nucleotides, the CDR3 is TGTGCCAGCGGCCAACTAGGGGGCGCAGGGACCCAGTACTTC. Translated, it gives CASGQLGGAGTQYF.

This clonotype showed up just a few times. V gene TRBV24-1 combines with J gene TRBJ2-1; 10 bases line up with TRBD1. J was trimmed by 7 bases and V by 4 bases; bases with no gene match: 15. From germline, CDR1 is KGHDR and CDR2 SFDVKD. The CDR3 has 18 amino acids. CDR3 in DNA: TGTGCCACCAGTGAGCCTTTTACCGGGACAGGGGTCCGGAATGAGCAGTTCTTC. Encoded protein: CATSEPFTGTGVRNEQFF.

This clonotype was seen a few times. One end of the junction varies from germline; a read error may be responsible. The rearrangement links TRBV7-9 to TRBJ2-5; D ambiguous. CDR1 SEHNR and CDR2 FQNEAQ come from the germline V gene (reference sequence). The CDR3 runs 13 residues. The CDR3 DNA reads as TGTGCCAGTAGCTTAGCAGTGGAAGAGACCCAGTACTTC. This gives the protein CASSLAVEETQYF. The full variable domain, its missing parts supplied by reference TRBV7-9 and TRBJ2-5, is DTGVSQNPRHKITKRGQNVTFRCDPISEHNRLYWYRQTLGQGPEFLTYFQNEAQLEKSRLLSDRFSAERPKGSFSTLEIQRTEQGDSAMYLCASSLAVEETQYFGPGTRLLVL.

This clonotype turned up a few times. The gene calls are TRBV7-2 and TRBJ2-7, with TRBD1 identical over 7 bases. V gave up 1 base and J gave up 4 bases; unmatched junction bases: 7. Germline V gene sequence: CDR1 SGHTA, CDR2 FQGNSA. The CDR3 spans 15 residues. The CDR3 is CASSLEQGSYYEQYF. The DNA of the CDR3 is TGTGCCAGCAGCTTAGAACAGGGGTCTTATTACGAGCAGTACTTC.

The chain couples TRBV5-1 to TRBJ2-2; 7 bases align to TRBD1. With V trimmed by 2 bases and J by 3 bases, 4 bases remained unmatched. The CDR3 is made up of 15 amino acids. Germline V gives CDR1 SGHRS, CDR2 YFSETQ. For the CDR3, the DNA is TGCGCCAGCAGCTTCGGGACAGTATACACCGGGGAGCTGTTTTTT. Its translation: CASSFGTVYTGELFF.

Points on this clonotype: A junction end diverges from the germline sequence, so it may reflect a read error. The chain links TRBV20-1 to TRBJ2-1, with D possibly called TRBD1 or TRBD2 (5 bases each). This CDR3 spans 15 amino acids. CDR1 DFQATT and CDR2 SNEGSKA come from the germline V gene (reference sequence). This CDR3 reads CRAREGSLSYNEQFF. The DNA for the CDR3 is TGCAGAGCTAGAGAGGGGAGTCTCTCCTACAATGAGCAGTTCTTC.

V is TRBV7-8 and J is TRBJ2-7, with D perhaps TRBD1 (5 bases). The V gene's germline CDR1 is SGHVS and CDR2 FQNEAQ. The V end was cut by 5 bases, the J end by 5 bases, with 19 bases between. The CDR3 sequence is 15 residues long. The CDR3 is CASSPHSRVGHEQYF. The DNA of the CDR3 is TGTGCCAGCAGCCCCCACTCCAGGGTAGGCCACGAGCAGTACTTC.

This clonotype showed up just a few times. V and J are TRBV24-1 and TRBJ2-6, with 7 bases lining up with TRBD1. Germline V gives CDR1 KGHDR, CDR2 SFDVKD. With V trimmed by 6 bases and J by 0 bases, 4 bases remained unmatched. This CDR3 is built from 16 residues. Written as DNA, the CDR3 is TGTGCCACCAGTTGGACAGGAAGCTCTGGGGCCAACGTCCTGACTTTC. This gives the protein CATSWTGSSGANVLTF.

Written as DNA, the CDR3 is TGCAGCGTGGAGACAGGGAGAGGGTATGGCTACACCTTC. It translates to CSVETGRGYGYTF. This chain links TRBV29-1 with TRBJ1-2; 7 positions match TRBD1. With V trimmed by 6 bases and J by 5 bases, 9 bases remained unmatched. The CDR3 totals 13 residues. Germline CDR1 is SQVTM and CDR2 is ANQGSEA. The full variable domain, in which reference TRBV29-1 and TRBJ1-2 provide the parts outside the CDR3, is SAVISQKPSRDICQRGTSLTIQCQVDSQVTMMFWYRQQPGQSLTLIATANQGSEATYESGFVIDKFPISRPNLTFSTLTVSNMSPEDSSIYLCSVETGRGYGYTFGSGTRLTVV.

V and J are TRBV7-2 and TRBJ2-4; D is possibly TRBD2 (6 bases). Between the trimmed V and J ends, which lost 3 bases and 9 bases, there was a span of 15 bases. The length of the CDR3 is 14 residues. The germline V gene has CDR1 SGHTA and CDR2 FQGNSA. DNA for the CDR3: TGTGCCAGCAGCTTCTGGGGGGAAGGGTCCATTCAGTACTTC. Its translation: CASSFWGEGSIQYF.

The chain is built from TRBV20-1 and TRBJ1-5; weak D call: TRBD1 (6 bases). V lost 2 bases and J lost 9, with 20 bases in between. Looked up from germline, CDR1 is DFQATT and CDR2 is SNEGSKA (reference sequence). This CDR3 region has 15 residues. The CDR3 DNA reads as TGCAGTGCTAGAAGCGCGACCGGGGGCTTGAGGCCCCAGCATTTT. Translation gives CSARSATGGLRPQHF.

The table lists this clonotype with a few counts. This chain links TRBV7-9 with TRBJ1-2, with TRBD1 as a possible D gene (6 bases). V gave up 7 bases and J gave up 5 bases, with 11 bases separating them. Germline CDR1 SEHNR, CDR2 FQNEAQ (reference sequence). The CDR3 runs to 12 residues. The chain's CDR3 is CASNPQGYGYTF. As DNA, the CDR3 is TGTGCCAGCAACCCACAGGGTTATGGCTACACCTTC.

This clonotype was seen a handful of times. The chain joins TRBV7-8 to TRBJ1-5; TRBD1 matches at 7 bases. This CDR3 has 14 amino acids. J was trimmed by 5 bases and V by 1 base; bases with no gene match: 2. Germline V gives CDR1 SGHVS, CDR2 FQNEAQ. CDR3: CASSLVGGDQPQHF. The CDR3 nucleotides are TGTGCCAGCAGCTTAGTAGGGGGCGATCAGCCCCAGCATTTT.

This clonotype was found many times. V is TRBV7-2 and J is TRBJ2-3; D perhaps matches TRBD2 (5 bases). Germline assignment: CDR1 SGHTA and CDR2 FQGNSA. The V end was cut by 5 bases, the J end by 7 bases, with 10 bases between. CDR3 length: 12 residues. The CDR3 coding sequence is TGTGCCAGCAGCCGGGAAGGGTATACGCAGTATTTT. It yields the protein CASSREGYTQYF.

This clonotype has at least ten counts. The chain uses TRBV12-3 or TRBV12-4 and TRBJ2-1; no clear D. Between the trimmed V and J ends, which lost 6 bases and 6 bases, there was a span of 15 bases. The CDR3 has 14 amino acids. CDR3 coding DNA: TGTGCCAGCAGCCGGGCTTCGTCGTCCAATGAGCAGTTCTTC. It translates to CASSRASSSNEQFF.

The sample holds a few counts of this clonotype. This chain joins TRBV9 and TRBJ2-3; TRBD2 might be the D (6 bases). Trimming pared 3 bases from V and 2 bases from J, leaving 10 bases between. In germline, CDR1 is SGDLS, CDR2 YYNGEE. This CDR3 is built from 14 residues. The CDR3 DNA sequence: TGTGCCAGCAGCGCGAGGGACTTCACAGATACGCAGTATTTT. It yields the protein CASSARDFTDTQYF.

The rearrangement joins TRBV29-1 to TRBJ1-2, with 10 bases identical to TRBD1. This CDR3 has 17 residues. Germline V CDR1 and CDR2: SQVTM, ANQGSEA. Losses at the gene ends were 5 bases for V and 0 bases for J; bases not matched to a gene: 12. The CDR3 here is CSVTVGTGARTNYGYTF. The CDR3 DNA reads TGCAGCGTTACGGTTGGGACAGGGGCTCGAACTAACTATGGCTACACCTTC.

The sample holds a few counts of this clonotype. V and J are TRBV9 and TRBJ2-1; 8 positions match TRBD2. Germline V CDR1 and CDR2: SGDLS, YYNGEE. CDR3 length: 17 residues. V gave up 0 bases and J gave up 6 bases; unmatched junction bases: 11. The CDR3: CASSVDLAGRSTNEQFF. The CDR3 DNA reads TGTGCCAGCAGCGTAGATTTAGCGGGGCGCTCGACCAATGAGCAGTTCTTC.